This T cell receptor (beta chain) was captured in a study of regulatory T cells in long-lasting Graves disease. Study-level points and caveats: The study found persistent patients shared more public clonotypes (roughly 3,000) than new patients (about 990). Having only a small sample size may have limited accuracy.

Time point indicated: newly diagnosed GD, antithyroid drugs for less than 3 months. Researchers made the TCR library from RNA that was extracted from PBMCs. Library construction for TCR beta used iRepertoire HTBI primers and Arm-PCR of CDR3 regions. In TCRdb, the multiplex PCR reads were re-called with MiXCR into one record per CDR3 protein. The profile shows about 500,000 distinct CDR3 sequences, about a sixth of them singletons. To note about this clonotype: The antigen remains unidentified.

Germline lookup yields CDR1 KGHSH and CDR2 LQKENI. The CDR3 consists of 14 residues. V dropped 0 bases and J dropped 4 bases, with 7 bases sitting between them. This sample also appeared in a second study, on T cells in Graves' hyperthyroidism and ophthalmopathy. That investigation notes: First-round RT-PCR with HTBI primers amplified the TCR CDR3 region. Ophthalmopathy was told apart from stable hyperthyroidism by a 13 V-J model.

This receptor was identified in a man between 40 and 49 years old with Graves disease. The sample was peripheral blood mononuclear cells (PBMCs), taken at new diagnosis, from a patient treated with antithyroid drugs. V and J are TRBV18 and TRBJ2-1; D call uncertain. Here the CDR3 DNA reads TGTGCCAGCTCACCACCGTCCCGATACAATGAGCAGTTCTTC. It codes for CASSPPSRYNEQFF.